This T cell receptor (beta chain) was profiled in a study of T-cell reconstitution after alpha-beta-depleted transplantation in children. Construction of the TCRbeta library involved unique molecular identifiers. TCRdb itself ran the PCR reads through MiXCR, one entry per CDR3 protein. The sample has a few hundred thousand distinct CDR3 sequences, approximately 9.5% seen once. This CDR3 spans 16 amino acids. Germline CDR1 SGHRS, CDR2 YFSETQ. Deletions cut 5 bases from V and 2 bases from J, with 19 bases between. This clonotype was recorded a few times. Sample: PBMCs from the stem cell graft donor, taken from the stem cell graft. V and J are TRBV5-1 and TRBJ1-2; possibly TRBD1 for D (5 bases). The origin of this receptor is a human donor who donated a stem cell graft to a child with acute lymphoblastic leukemia. This chain's CDR3 is CASRSELPGGNYGYTF. In DNA form, the CDR3 reads TGCGCCAGCAGATCGGAACTCCCGGGGGGGAACTATGGCTACACCTTC.